Listed below are T cell receptor beta chains from one sample, sequenced in a study of T cell changes during pregnancy in multiple sclerosis. The assay was immunoSEQ multiplex PCR, and TCRdb's table has in-frame clones only and misses some. This sample carries tens of thousands of clones, about 90% of them seen once, and the ten largest clones take about 2.5%. Source: peripheral blood, taken in the first trimester of pregnancy. These receptors came from a female donor with multiple sclerosis, enrolled in a pregnancy study. CDR3s include the opening cysteine and the closing phenylalanine or tryptophan. The order of the fields is V gene, D gene, clone size, J gene, CDR3 DNA, CDR3 protein. The D gene is left open where the match is weak. Clone size is shown for a subset of rows, as once, few, many or a class of expanded clone.

>TRBV11-2|TRBD2|-|TRBJ2-1
TGTGCCAGCAGCCAGATGGGTCAACTAGCGGGAGGGGCTCCGGTCTTC
CASSQMGQLAGGAPVF
>TRBV6-6|-|-|TRBJ1-4
TGTGCCAGCAGTTACGGGGCCAGAGCTAATGAAAAACTGTTTTTT
CASSYGARANEKLFF
>TRBV28|-|-|TRBJ1-4
TGTGCCAGCAGCCTCCGGGGGGGCAGGAATGAAAAACTGTTTTTT
CASSLRGGRNEKLFF
>TRBV9|TRBD1|-|TRBJ2-2
TGTGCCAGCAGCGTCCGGACAGGAGACACCGGGGAGCTGTTTTTT
CASSVRTGDTGELFF
>TRBV5-1|-|-|TRBJ1-6
TGCGCCAGCAGCGCCCGTGAGGGGGGGGCGAATTCACCCCTCCACTTT
CASSAREGGANSPLHF
>TRBV19|TRBD1|-|TRBJ2-1
TGTGCCAGTAGGAGAACCGGGACAGATAGCTACAATGAGCAGTTCTTC
CASRRTGTDSYNEQFF
>TRBV7-6|TRBD2|-|TRBJ2-2
TGTGCCAGCAGCTTATCCGGGAGGGTGAACACCGGGGAGCTGTTTTTT
CASSLSGRVNTGELFF
>TRBV27|TRBD1|few|TRBJ2-7
TGTGCCAGCAGCCCAGACAGGGTAAGGGAGCAGTACTTC
CASSPDRVREQYF
>TRBV7-3|TRBD2|few|TRBJ2-1
TGTGCCAGCAGCCTGGTGGGGACTAGCGACATTCATGAGCAGTTCTTC
CASSLVGTSDIHEQFF
>TRBV5-1|-|-|TRBJ1-2
TGCGCCAGCAGCTCAACCGGTACAGATAACTATGGCTACACCTTC
CASSSTGTDNYGYTF
>TRBV19|-|-|TRBJ1-5
TGTGCCAGTAGTATAGGGAGTCAGCCCCAGCATTTT
CASSIGSQPQHF
>TRBV10-2|-|-|TRBJ2-2
TGCGCCAGTCGCCCCCGGATCACGCACCTTATGGGACACCGCACCGGGGAGCTGTTTTTT
CASRPRITHLMGHRTGELFF
>TRBV5-4|TRBD1|-|TRBJ1-1
TGTGCCAGCAGCTTGGAGACAGGGGGAGGTACTGAAGCTTTCTTT
CASSLETGGGTEAFF
>TRBV10-1|TRBD1|once|TRBJ2-1
TGCGCCAGCAGCCTATCGTACGGACAGGATGAGCAGTTCTTC
CASSLSYGQDEQFF
>TRBV5-4|-|-|TRBJ2-3
TGTGCCAGCAGCTTGGGGCCCCCAGCGCAGTATTTT
CASSLGPPAQYF
>TRBV9|-|-|TRBJ1-5
TGTGCCAGCAGCCCCCAGTGGGCGCTTCGGCATCAGCCCCAGCATTTT
CASSPQWALRHQPQHF
>TRBV27|TRBD1|once|TRBJ1-2
TGTGCCAGCAGTTTTACAGGGGACTATGGCTACACCTTC
CASSFTGDYGYTF
>TRBV5-1|-|-|TRBJ2-3
TGCGCCAGCAGCTCGGGGACAGATACGCAGTATTTT
CASSSGTDTQYF
>TRBV27|-|-|TRBJ1-4
TGTGCCAGCAGTCCCTACAGTTCAACTAATGAAAAACTGTTTTTT
CASSPYSSTNEKLFF
>TRBV5-4|TRBD2|-|TRBJ2-7
TGTGCCAGCAGCTTGGGGGGACTAGCGGGGGACAACGAGCAGTACTTC
CASSLGGLAGDNEQYF
>TRBV7-9|-|-|TRBJ1-1
TGTGCCAGCATCCCCCCCCGGCCAGGCATGAACACTGAAGCTTTCTTT
CASIPPRPGMNTEAFF
>TRBV13|TRBD1|-|TRBJ1-1
TGTGCCAGCAGCTTTGGCCGGGACAGGGGGCGCAGGTTCACTGAAGCTTTCTTT
CASSFGRDRGRRFTEAFF
>TRBV2|TRBD1|-|TRBJ1-2
TGTGCCAGCAGTGCAAGGGGGACAGTAGGGAGATATGGCTACACCTTC
CASSARGTVGRYGYTF
>TRBV5-1|-|once|TRBJ2-7
TGCGCCAGCAGCCTGCGACAAGGTGGCTACGAGCAGTACTTC
CASSLRQGGYEQYF